The present entry profiles one T cell receptor beta chain with its context. Per germline, CDR1 SGHRS and CDR2 YFSETQ. Deletions cut 4 bases from V and 1 base from J, with 15 bases between. The CDR3 is 15 amino acids. PCR amplification relied on 60 Vbeta primers (plus 13 Jbeta primers). Original processing methods: Unique TCR beta chains totaled 80 million to 100 million in a later count, with roughly 10 million of them shared. TCRdb's copy holds only in-frame clones and misses some; the assay was immunoSEQ multiplex PCR. The D gene and trimming were derived from the DNA, and the V and J assignments and clone size from that table. The top ten clones hold roughly 5% of a sample with around 120,000 clones, 70% to 85% of them seen once. The entry originates in a study of cytomegalovirus exposure and HLA in healthy donors. Study summary: From around 180 million T cells, an earlier analysis saw 120 million or so unique TCR beta sequences.

The TCR was taken from a man in his forties or fifties in good health and CMV-seropositive. V and J are TRBV5-1 and TRBJ2-7, with a weak D call TRBD2 (5 bases). The material sequenced was PBMCs. In nucleotides, the CDR3 is TGCGCCAGCAGCCCGAACGGGGTGGGATCCTACGAGCAGTACTTC. Its translation is CASSPNGVGSYEQYF. Based on the CDR3 plus reference TRBV5-1 and TRBJ2-7, the full variable domain is KAGVTQTPRYLIKTRGQQVTLSCSPISGHRSVSWYQQTPGQGLQFLFEYFSETQRNKGNFPGRFSGRQFSNSRSEMNVSTLELGDSALYLCASSPNGVGSYEQYFGPGTRLTVT.